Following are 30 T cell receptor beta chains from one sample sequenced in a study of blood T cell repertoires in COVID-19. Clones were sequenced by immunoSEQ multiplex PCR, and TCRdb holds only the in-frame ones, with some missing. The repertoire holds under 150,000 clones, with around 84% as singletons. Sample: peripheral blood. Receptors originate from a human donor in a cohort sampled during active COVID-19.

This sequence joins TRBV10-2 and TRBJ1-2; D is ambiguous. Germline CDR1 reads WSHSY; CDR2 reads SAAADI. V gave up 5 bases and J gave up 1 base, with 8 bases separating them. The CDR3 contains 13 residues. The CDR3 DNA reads TGCGCCAGCAGTAGGACTGGTAACTATGGCTACACCTTC. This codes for CASSRTGNYGYTF.

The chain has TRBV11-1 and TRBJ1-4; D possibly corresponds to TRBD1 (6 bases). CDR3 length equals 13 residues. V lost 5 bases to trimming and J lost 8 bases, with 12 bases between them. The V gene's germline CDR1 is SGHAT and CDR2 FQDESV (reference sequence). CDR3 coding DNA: TGTGCCAGCAGCACGAGGACAGAAGAAAAACTGTTTTTT. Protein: CASSTRTEEKLFF.

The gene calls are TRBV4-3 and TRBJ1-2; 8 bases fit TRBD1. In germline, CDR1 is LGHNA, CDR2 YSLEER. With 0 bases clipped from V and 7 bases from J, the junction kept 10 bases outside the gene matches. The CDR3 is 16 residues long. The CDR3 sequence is CASSQEGRTGYFGYTF. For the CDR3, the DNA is TGCGCCAGCAGCCAAGAGGGAAGGACAGGGTACTTTGGCTACACCTTC.

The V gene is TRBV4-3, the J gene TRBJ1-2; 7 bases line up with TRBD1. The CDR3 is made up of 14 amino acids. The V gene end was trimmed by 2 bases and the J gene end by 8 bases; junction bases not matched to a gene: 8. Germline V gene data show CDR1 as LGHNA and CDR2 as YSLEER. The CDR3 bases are TGCGCCAGCAGCCAACGTGACAGGGCGGGGGGCTACACCTTC. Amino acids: CASSQRDRAGGYTF.

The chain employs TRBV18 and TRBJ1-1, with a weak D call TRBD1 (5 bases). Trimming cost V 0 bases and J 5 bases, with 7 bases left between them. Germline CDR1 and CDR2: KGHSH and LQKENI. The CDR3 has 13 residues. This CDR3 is CASSPPGGTEAFF. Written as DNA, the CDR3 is TGTGCCAGCTCACCACCCGGGGGGACTGAAGCTTTCTTT.

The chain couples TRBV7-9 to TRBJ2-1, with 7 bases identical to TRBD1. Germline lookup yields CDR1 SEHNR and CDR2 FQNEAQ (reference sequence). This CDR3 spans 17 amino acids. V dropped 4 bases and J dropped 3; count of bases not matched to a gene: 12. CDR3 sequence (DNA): TGTGCCAGCAGCTCCGGATTCAGGGGGTCTGGCTACAATGAGCAGTTCTTC. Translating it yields CASSSGFRGSGYNEQFF.

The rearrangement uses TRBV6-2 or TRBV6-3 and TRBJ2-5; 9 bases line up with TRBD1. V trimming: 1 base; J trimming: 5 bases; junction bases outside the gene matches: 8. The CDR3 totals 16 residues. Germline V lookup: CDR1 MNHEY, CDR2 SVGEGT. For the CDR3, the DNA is TGTGCCAGCAGTTACTGGGGTACAGGGGGCCACGAGACCCAGTACTTC. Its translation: CASSYWGTGGHETQYF.

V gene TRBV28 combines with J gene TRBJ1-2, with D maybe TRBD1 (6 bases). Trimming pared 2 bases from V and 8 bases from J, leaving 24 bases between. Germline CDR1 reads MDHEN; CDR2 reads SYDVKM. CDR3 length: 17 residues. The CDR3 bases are TGTGCCAGCAGTTTACTTACCCCGACAGGCTCCGGGGTGGGCTACACCTTC. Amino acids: CASSLLTPTGSGVGYTF.

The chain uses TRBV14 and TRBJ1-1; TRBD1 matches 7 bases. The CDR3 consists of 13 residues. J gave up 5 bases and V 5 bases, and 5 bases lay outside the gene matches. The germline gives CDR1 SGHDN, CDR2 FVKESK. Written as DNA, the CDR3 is TGTGCCAGCAGCAAACAGGGGTGGACTGAAGCTTTCTTT. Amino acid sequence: CASSKQGWTEAFF.

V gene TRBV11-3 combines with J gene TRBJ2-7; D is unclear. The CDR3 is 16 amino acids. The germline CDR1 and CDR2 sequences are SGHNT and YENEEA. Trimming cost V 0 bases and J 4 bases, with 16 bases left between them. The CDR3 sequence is CASSLDRAESGYEQYF. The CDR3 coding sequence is TGTGCCAGCAGCTTAGATAGAGCCGAATCCGGGTACGAGCAGTACTTC.

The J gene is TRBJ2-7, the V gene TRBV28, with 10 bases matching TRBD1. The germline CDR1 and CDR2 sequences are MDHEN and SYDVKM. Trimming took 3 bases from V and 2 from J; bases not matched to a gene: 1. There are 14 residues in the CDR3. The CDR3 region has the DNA TGTGCCAGCAGTTTGGGACAGGGGCCCTACGAGCAGTACTTC. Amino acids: CASSLGQGPYEQYF.

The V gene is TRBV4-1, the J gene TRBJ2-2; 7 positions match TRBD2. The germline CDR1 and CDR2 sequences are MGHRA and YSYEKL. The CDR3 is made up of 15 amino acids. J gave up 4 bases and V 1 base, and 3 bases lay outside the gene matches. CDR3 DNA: TGCGCCAGCAGCCAAGTTAGCGGGCTCACCGGGGAGCTGTTTTTT. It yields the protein CASSQVSGLTGELFF.

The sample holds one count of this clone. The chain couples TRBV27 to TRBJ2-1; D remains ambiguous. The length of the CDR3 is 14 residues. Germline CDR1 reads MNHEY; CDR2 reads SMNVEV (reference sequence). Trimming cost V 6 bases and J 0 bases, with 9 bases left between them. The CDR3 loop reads CASRYTRSYNEQFF. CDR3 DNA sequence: TGTGCCAGCAGGTACACCCGCTCCTACAATGAGCAGTTCTTC.

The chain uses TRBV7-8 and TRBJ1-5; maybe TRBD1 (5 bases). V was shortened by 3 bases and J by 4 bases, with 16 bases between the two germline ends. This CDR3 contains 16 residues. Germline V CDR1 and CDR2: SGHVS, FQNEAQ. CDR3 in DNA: TGTGCCAGCAGCTTCGAGGGAGGGGCCTTTAATCAGCCCCAGCATTTT. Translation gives CASSFEGGAFNQPQHF.

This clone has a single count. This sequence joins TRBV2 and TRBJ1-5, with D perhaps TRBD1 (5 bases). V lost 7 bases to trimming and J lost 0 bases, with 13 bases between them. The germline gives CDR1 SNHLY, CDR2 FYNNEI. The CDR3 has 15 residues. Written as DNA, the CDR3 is TGTGCCAGCACTCGCGGGGGGGGTAGCAATCAGCCCCAGCATTTT. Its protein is CASTRGGGSNQPQHF.

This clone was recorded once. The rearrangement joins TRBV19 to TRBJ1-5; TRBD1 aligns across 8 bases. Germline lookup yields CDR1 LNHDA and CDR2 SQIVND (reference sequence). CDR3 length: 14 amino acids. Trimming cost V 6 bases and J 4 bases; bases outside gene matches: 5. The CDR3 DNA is TGTGCCAGTAGCGGACAGGGAACAAATCAGCCCCAGCATTTT. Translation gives CASSGQGTNQPQHF.

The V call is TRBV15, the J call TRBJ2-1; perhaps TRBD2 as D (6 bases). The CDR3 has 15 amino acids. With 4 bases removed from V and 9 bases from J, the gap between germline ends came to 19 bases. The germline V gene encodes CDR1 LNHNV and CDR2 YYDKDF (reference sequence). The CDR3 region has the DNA TGTGCCACCAGCATGGGAGTGACTAGTGGGGGTGAGCAGTTCTTC. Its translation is CATSMGVTSGGEQFF.

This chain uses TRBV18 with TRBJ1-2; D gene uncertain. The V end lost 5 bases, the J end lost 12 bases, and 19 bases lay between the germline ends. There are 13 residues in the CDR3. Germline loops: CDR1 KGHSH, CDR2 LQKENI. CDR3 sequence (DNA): TGTGCCAGCTCAGTCGAAAATGCCGGTGATCACACCTTC. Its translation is CASSVENAGDHTF.

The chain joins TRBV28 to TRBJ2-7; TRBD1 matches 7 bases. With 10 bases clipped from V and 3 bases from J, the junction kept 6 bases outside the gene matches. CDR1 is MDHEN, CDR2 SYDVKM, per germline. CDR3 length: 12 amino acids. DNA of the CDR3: TGTGCCACAAGGACAGGACTCTACGAGCAGTACTTC. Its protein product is CATRTGLYEQYF.

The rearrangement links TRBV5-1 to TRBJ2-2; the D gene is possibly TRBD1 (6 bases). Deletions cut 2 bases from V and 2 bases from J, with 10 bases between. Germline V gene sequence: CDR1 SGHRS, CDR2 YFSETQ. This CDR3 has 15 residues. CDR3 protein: CASSLRTDNTGELFF. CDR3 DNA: TGCGCCAGCAGCTTACGGACAGACAACACCGGGGAGCTGTTTTTT.

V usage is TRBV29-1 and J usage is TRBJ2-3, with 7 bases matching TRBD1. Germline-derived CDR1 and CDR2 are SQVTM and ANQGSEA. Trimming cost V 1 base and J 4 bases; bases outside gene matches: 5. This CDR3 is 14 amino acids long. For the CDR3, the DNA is TGCAGCGTTGAAGCCGGCAGGGGGTCAGATACGCAGTATTTT. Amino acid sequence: CSVEAGRGSDTQYF.

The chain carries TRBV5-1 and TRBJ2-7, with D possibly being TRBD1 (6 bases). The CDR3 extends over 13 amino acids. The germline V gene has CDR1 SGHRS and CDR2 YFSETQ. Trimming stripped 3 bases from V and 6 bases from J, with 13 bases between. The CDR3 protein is CASSYQQGGEQYF. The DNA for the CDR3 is TGCGCCAGCAGCTATCAACAGGGTGGCGAGCAGTACTTC.

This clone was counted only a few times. The CDR3 spells CASSHPPGTGGLDGYTF. In nucleotides, the CDR3 is TGCGCCAGCAGCCATCCTCCCGGGACAGGGGGCTTAGATGGCTACACCTTC. The chain has TRBV4-1 and TRBJ1-2; TRBD1 aligns across 12 bases. V lost 3 bases to trimming and J lost 6 bases; unmatched junction nucleotides: 11. The CDR3 extends over 17 amino acids. Germline V gives CDR1 MGHRA, CDR2 YSYEKL.

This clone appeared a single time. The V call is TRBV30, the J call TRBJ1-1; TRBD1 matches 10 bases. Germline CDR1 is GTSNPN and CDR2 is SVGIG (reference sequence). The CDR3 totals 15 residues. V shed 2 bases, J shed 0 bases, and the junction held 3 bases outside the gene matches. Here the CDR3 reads CAWSPGQGLNTEAFF. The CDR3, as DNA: TGTGCCTGGAGTCCGGGACAGGGGTTGAACACTGAAGCTTTCTTT.

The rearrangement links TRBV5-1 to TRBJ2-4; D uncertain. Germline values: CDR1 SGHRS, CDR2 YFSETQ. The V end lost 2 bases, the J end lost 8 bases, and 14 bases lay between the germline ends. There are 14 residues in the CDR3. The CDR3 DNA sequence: TGCGCCAGCAGCTTTAGAGCCGTGATGGACATTCAGTACTTC. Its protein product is CASSFRAVMDIQYF. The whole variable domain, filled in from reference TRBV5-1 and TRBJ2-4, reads KAGVTQTPRYLIKTRGQQVTLSCSPISGHRSVSWYQQTPGQGLQFLFEYFSETQRNKGNFPGRFSGRQFSNSRSEMNVSTLELGDSALYLCASSFRAVMDIQYFGAGTRLSVL.

The chain's CDR3 is CASSGDRGSYNEQFF. The CDR3 coding sequence is TGTGCCAGCAGCGGAGACAGGGGGTCCTACAATGAGCAGTTCTTC. The J gene is TRBJ2-1, the V gene TRBV2; 9 bases map to TRBD1. From germline, CDR1 is SNHLY and CDR2 FYNNEI. The V and J ends lost 6 bases and 1 base, in that order; junction bases with no gene match: 4. This CDR3 has 15 residues.

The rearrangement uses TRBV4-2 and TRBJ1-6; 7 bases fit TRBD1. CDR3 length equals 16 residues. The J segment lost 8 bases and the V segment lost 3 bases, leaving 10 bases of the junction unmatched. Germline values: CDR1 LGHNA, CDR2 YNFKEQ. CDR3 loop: CASSQGLDRDYSPLHF. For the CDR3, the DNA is TGTGCCAGCAGCCAGGGCCTAGACAGGGATTATTCACCCCTCCACTTT.

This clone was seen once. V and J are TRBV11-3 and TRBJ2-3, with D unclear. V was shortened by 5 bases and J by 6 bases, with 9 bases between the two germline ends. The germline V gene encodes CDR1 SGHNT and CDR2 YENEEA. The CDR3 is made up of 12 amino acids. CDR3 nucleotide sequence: TGTGCCAGCAGCCCCAGAGCGGATACGCAGTATTTT. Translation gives CASSPRADTQYF.

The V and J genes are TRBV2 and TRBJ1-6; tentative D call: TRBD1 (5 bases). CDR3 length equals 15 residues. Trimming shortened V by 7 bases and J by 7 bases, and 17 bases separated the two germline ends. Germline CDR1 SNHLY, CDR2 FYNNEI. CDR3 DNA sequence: TGTGCCAGCATTCTAGCCGCGGGGCAGAATTCACCCCTCCACTTT. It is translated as CASILAAGQNSPLHF.

CDR3 bases: TGTGCCAGCAGTTACATGTATAGCAATCAGCCCCAGCATTTT. Its protein is CASSYMYSNQPQHF. The chain employs TRBV6-5 and TRBJ1-5, with D uncertain. Looked up from germline, CDR1 is MNHEY and CDR2 is SVGAGI. This CDR3 has 14 residues. V was cut by 2 bases and J by 0 bases, with 5 bases left in between.